This T cell receptor beta chain was captured in a study of technical replicates of blood from a few donors. Libraries were prepared by immunoSEQ multiplex PCR; TCRdb keeps only in-frame clonotypes and omits some of them. The sample lists about 76,000 clones, 90% to 95% occurring once. This sequence was found in a human donor in good health. Sequencing was performed on T cells isolated from PBMCs.

The CDR3 is CASSVATVASYGYTF. The DNA of the CDR3 is TGTGCCAGCAGCGTAGCTACAGTGGCAAGCTATGGCTACACCTTC. The gene calls are TRBV9 and TRBJ1-2; unclear D gene. Trimming shortened V by 0 bases and J by 4 bases, and 13 bases separated the two germline ends. Looked up from germline, CDR1 is SGDLS and CDR2 is YYNGEE. The CDR3 covers 15 residues. Variable domain in full (rest from reference TRBV9 and TRBJ1-2): DSGVTQTPKHLITATGQRVTLRCSPRSGDLSVYWYQQSLDQGLQFLIQYYNGEERAKGNILERFSAQQFPDLHSELNLSSLELGDSALYFCASSVATVASYGYTFGSGTRLTVV.